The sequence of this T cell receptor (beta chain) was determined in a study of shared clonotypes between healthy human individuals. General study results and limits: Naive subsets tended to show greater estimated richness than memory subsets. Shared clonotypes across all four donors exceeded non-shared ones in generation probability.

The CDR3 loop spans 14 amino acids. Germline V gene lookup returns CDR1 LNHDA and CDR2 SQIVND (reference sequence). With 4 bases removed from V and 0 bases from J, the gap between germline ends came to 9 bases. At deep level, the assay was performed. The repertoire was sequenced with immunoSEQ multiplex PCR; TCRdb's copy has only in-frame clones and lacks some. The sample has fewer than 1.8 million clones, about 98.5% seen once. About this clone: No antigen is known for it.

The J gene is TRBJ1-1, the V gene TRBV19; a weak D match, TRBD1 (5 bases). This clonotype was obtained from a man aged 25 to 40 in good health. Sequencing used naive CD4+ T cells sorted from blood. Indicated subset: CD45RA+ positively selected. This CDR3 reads CASSTGAMNTEAFF. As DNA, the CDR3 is TGTGCCAGTAGTACCGGGGCCATGAACACTGAAGCTTTCTTT.